This TCR beta chain originates from a study of beta chain features in type 1 diabetes (dated by TCRdb to the late 2010s). Regarding the complete study: Mean age, gender distribution, total cell number and subset yield were not different between patients and healthy donors. Whereas all 30 or so donors provided naive and central memory subsets, regulatory and stem cell-like memory subsets were isolated from just 8 patients and about 8 healthy donors. In the study, recently diagnosed type 1 diabetes patients and matched healthy donors were compared on the TCRB repertoires of their sorted circulating CD4+ T cell subsets. A total of around 110,000,000 sorted cells were examined across all samples, and RNA yield correlated strongly with the number of cells per subset.

This clone was seen more than once but under ten times. Its antigen is unknown. No clone much larger than this one lies a single base away; base qualities are absent. Beyond this particular receptor, the publication reports: Because the HLA sub-analyses included only small numbers of individuals, any influence of HLA type on TCRB rearrangement was left unresolved. Naive, central memory and regulatory TCRB repertoires appeared more similar among patients than among healthy donors. Shorter templates might be favored by PCR, yet because patient and control samples were amplified and corrected together, any such skew would affect both groups equally. Sequencing cDNA rather than genomic DNA could over-represent highly expressing activated cells, although activation and CD3 levels did not differ between groups. Patients with type 1 diabetes made fewer insertions and deleted more nucleotides at VDJ recombination sites, implying thymic rearrangement abnormalities. Type 1 diabetes patients showed a moderate but significant shortening of TCRB CDR3 length in all four CD4+ subsets.

The entire isolated RNA was reverse transcribed using the High Capacity cDNA Reverse Transcription Kit, and thus expressed TCRB transcripts were sequenced. Naive, central memory and regulatory T cell samples underwent deep immunoSEQ sequencing, averaging around 3.7 million total reads per sample. After sorted cells were lysed in RLT buffer, RNA was extracted with DNase-treated RNeasy Micro or Mini kits, with the choice depending on cell number. To prevent cross-contamination, every cell subset was processed on its own, while patient and healthy donor samples were processed together. The immunoSEQ multiplex PCR was used to amplify TCRB sequences from cDNA, yielding 87-bp fragments that span the CDR3 region. Sequencing of the amplicons was performed on the Illumina HiSeq platform. In the authors' own workflow: Synthetic template baselines were used to correct PCR bias computationally, reads within Hamming distance 2 were collapsed together, and singletons that could not be merged were discarded. Reads were aligned against IMGT so that V, D and J genes, CDR3 length and insertions or deletions at six rearrangement sites could be assigned. Within each subset, clonotype counts were normalized to sorted cell number, and only after that were true diversity and Gini coefficients computed with the tcR R package. The overlap coefficient, calculated on TCRB nucleotide sequences, was used to quantify repertoire sharing. TCRdb mirrors the immuneACCESS table, restricted to in-frame sequences. Some clones are absent from its copies; in checked studies, under half trace to an unresolved V gene, and the reason for the others is unknown. That table supplies the V and J calls and clone size; D and trimming were determined from the DNA. The sample table lists about 320,000 clones, 13% to 15% of them with a count of one. The ten largest clones add up to over 5.5% of the sample.

Each donor gave one peripheral blood draw, averaging roughly 0.11 L, which was collected into heparinised tubes. Naive, central memory, regulatory and stem cell-like memory CD4+ T cells were sorted on a BD FACSAria II using a panel including CD45RO, CCR7, CD25, CD127, CD95 and CD27. All sorted populations exceeded 95% purity. PBMCs were separated immediately by Lymphoprep density gradient centrifugation and were stained directly, without being cultured. So that batch effects would be minimized, each experiment stained and sorted samples in pairs, pairing one healthy donor with one patient. The clonotype was recovered from a young man in good health. Specimen: central memory CD4+ T cells from blood.

DNA sequence: TGCGCCAGCAGGACTTTGAGCGGCACAGATACGCAGTATTTT. Protein translation: CASRTLSGTDTQYF. The chain employs TRBV5-1 and TRBJ2-3; no D gene is confidently identified. The CDR3 starts with the cysteine, ends with the phenylalanine, and has 14 residues. The sequence is cut down to CDR3 DNA, 42 bases in frame from base 1. Sequences SGHRS (CDR1) and YFSETQ (CDR2) are obtained from the germline V gene. Trimming at the junction amounts to 5 bases on V and 1 base on J, and the germline ends lie 11 bases apart. With the rest looked up from the reference TRBV5-1 and TRBJ2-3 genes rather than sequenced, the full variable domain is KAGVTQTPRYLIKTRGQQVTLSCSPISGHRSVSWYQQTPGQGLQFLFEYFSETQRNKGNFPGRFSGRQFSNSRSEMNVSTLELGDSALYLCASRTLSGTDTQYFGPGTRLTVL.